The 22 T cell receptor beta chains reported below all come from one sample, sequenced in a study of OX40 agonist ivuxolimab in advanced cancers. Clones were read by immunoSEQ multiplex PCR, and TCRdb kept only the in-frame ones, dropping some. The sample holds approximately 48,000 clones, approximately 87% seen once. The starting material was CD4+ or CD8+ T cells sorted from blood, obtained in a trial of the OX40 agonist ivuxolimab. The receptors originated from an adult with an advanced solid tumor such as melanoma, head and neck, liver or kidney cancer.

By share of the sample, this clone is medium-sized. The V gene is TRBV11-2, the J gene TRBJ2-3, with no clear D. The CDR3 sequence is 13 residues long. The ends were cut back, 3 bases at V and 8 bases at J, with 12 bases in the middle. Germline V CDR1 and CDR2: SGHAT, FQNNGV. CDR3 protein: CASSFEFLATQYF. The CDR3 DNA reads as TGTGCCAGCAGCTTTGAATTCCTGGCTACGCAGTATTTT. Based on the CDR3 plus reference TRBV11-2 and TRBJ2-3, the full variable domain is EAGVAQSPRYKIIEKRQSVAFWCNPISGHATLYWYQQILGQGPKLLIQFQNNGVVDDSQLPKDRFSAERLKGVDSTLKIQPAKLEDSAVYLCASSFEFLATQYFGPGTRLTVL.

CDR3 amino acids: CASSYEPTQYF. The CDR3 DNA reads as TGTGCCAGCAGCTATGAGCCTACGCAGTATTTT. The chain uses TRBV7-9 and TRBJ2-3; no definite D call. The CDR3 totals 11 residues. Germline CDR1 reads SEHNR; CDR2 reads FQNEAQ (reference sequence). V gave up 4 bases and J gave up 8 bases, with 7 bases separating them.

The chain links TRBV5-6 to TRBJ1-3; possibly TRBD1 for D (5 bases). V lost 0 bases and J lost 2, with 6 bases in between. The CDR3 is 14 residues long. Germline V gene lookup returns CDR1 SGHDT and CDR2 YYEEEE. This chain's CDR3 is CASSLADTGNTIYF. As DNA, the CDR3 is TGTGCCAGCAGCTTGGCGGACACTGGAAACACCATATATTTT.

This chain joins TRBV6-6 and TRBJ1-1, with D possibly matching TRBD1 (6 bases). V was pared by 4 bases and J by 2 bases, with 8 bases between. The CDR3 covers 13 residues. Germline CDR1 MNHNY, CDR2 SVGAGI (reference sequence). The CDR3, as DNA: TGTGCCAGCAGTTGGACAGCAAACACTGAAGCTTTCTTT. As protein: CASSWTANTEAFF.

This chain connects TRBV19 to TRBJ2-4; the D gene is possibly TRBD1 (5 bases). Germline values: CDR1 LNHDA, CDR2 SQIVND (reference sequence). V gave up 3 bases and J gave up 3 bases, with 9 bases separating them. There are 14 residues in the CDR3. CDR3 loop: CASSIGQGKNIQYF. The CDR3 DNA is TGTGCCAGTAGTATCGGACAAGGCAAAAACATTCAGTACTTC.

This rearrangement joins TRBV19 to TRBJ1-2; TRBD1 agrees at 8 bases. Germline V gene lookup returns CDR1 LNHDA and CDR2 SQIVND (reference sequence). The length of the CDR3 is 14 residues. Trimming took 5 bases from V and 4 from J; bases not matched to a gene: 6. DNA of the CDR3: TGTGCCAGTAGTGTATGGACAGGGACCTATGGCTACACCTTC. It specifies CASSVWTGTYGYTF.

The V and J genes are TRBV27 and TRBJ1-5; D is unclear. V was shortened by 4 bases and J by 7 bases, with 14 bases between the two germline ends. This CDR3 spans 14 amino acids. CDR1 is MNHEY, CDR2 SMNVEV, per germline (reference sequence). DNA for the CDR3: TGTGCCAGCAGTTCGACAATTAACGGGCAGCCCCAGCATTTT. Translating gives CASSSTINGQPQHF.

This chain connects TRBV27 to TRBJ2-7; tentatively, D is TRBD2 (6 bases). Trimming removed 7 bases from V and 5 bases from J, with 18 bases in between. Germline CDR1 is MNHEY and CDR2 is SMNVEV (reference sequence). This CDR3 has 14 amino acids. The CDR3, as DNA: TGTGCCAGCATTCCACGGGGGTTGAGCCACGAGCAGTACTTC. This translates into CASIPRGLSHEQYF.

The chain has TRBV19 and TRBJ2-7, with D unclear. Deletions cut 3 bases from V and 1 base from J, with 10 bases between. CDR1 and CDR2 from the germline V gene are LNHDA and SQIVND (reference sequence). There are 14 residues in the CDR3. The CDR3 protein is CASSMDQESYEQYF. CDR3 DNA sequence: TGTGCCAGTAGTATGGATCAGGAGTCCTACGAGCAGTACTTC.

The rearrangement joins TRBV11-2 to TRBJ2-7; TRBD1 is a possible D gene (7 bases). CDR3 size: 17 residues. The germline gives CDR1 SGHAT, CDR2 FQNNGV. The V and J ends lost 3 bases and 0 bases respectively, with 18 bases between them. Here the CDR3 DNA reads TGTGCCAGCAGCTTCCCCACAGGGGAGGCCTTCTCCTACGAGCAGTACTTC. Translating gives CASSFPTGEAFSYEQYF.

This clone was seen only once. The chain recombines TRBV9 with TRBJ1-1; D may be TRBD1 (5 bases). Germline assignment: CDR1 SGDLS and CDR2 YYNGEE. The germline V and J ends were trimmed by 2 bases and 1 base, with 9 bases remaining between them. The CDR3 spans 14 residues. The CDR3 sequence: CASSVLTANTEAFF. CDR3 nucleotide sequence: TGTGCCAGCAGCGTCTTGACAGCGAACACTGAAGCTTTCTTT.

V and J are TRBV7-8 and TRBJ1-4; no firm D call. The CDR3 consists of 14 residues. Germline V CDR1 and CDR2: SGHVS, FQNEAQ. Trimming took 1 base from V and 3 from J, leaving 6 bases between them. The CDR3 region is CASSLEVSNEKLFF. CDR3 DNA: TGTGCCAGCAGCTTAGAGGTTTCTAATGAAAAACTGTTTTTT.

This chain joins TRBV5-1 and TRBJ1-3; weak D call: TRBD1 (5 bases). The CDR3 is 17 residues long. The germline V gene has CDR1 SGHRS and CDR2 YFSETQ. V was shortened by 1 base and J by 0 bases, with 14 bases between the two germline ends. The CDR3, as DNA: TGCGCCAGCAGCTTGTGGGCAGGGATTAGCTCTGGAAACACCATATATTTT. Translated: CASSLWAGISSGNTIYF.

The chain combines TRBV9 with TRBJ2-6, with a weak D call TRBD2 (5 bases). This CDR3 spans 15 amino acids. V was clipped by 0 bases and J by 3 bases, with 7 bases between them. CDR1 is SGDLS and CDR2 is YYNGEE in the germline V gene. The CDR3: CASSVAGSGANVLTF. The CDR3 nucleotides read TGTGCCAGCAGCGTAGCTGGGAGTGGGGCCAACGTCCTGACTTTC.

The V and J genes are TRBV20-1 and TRBJ2-7, with TRBD1 matching over 7 bases. This CDR3 is 11 amino acids long. Germline trimming cut 6 bases from V and 4 bases from J; bases unmatched to any gene: 3. Looked up from germline, CDR1 is DFQATT and CDR2 is SNEGSKA (reference sequence). This chain's CDR3 is CSALTGYEQYF. In DNA form, the CDR3 reads TGCAGTGCCTTGACAGGGTACGAGCAGTACTTC.

The sample holds one count of this clone. The chain combines TRBV5-1 with TRBJ2-1; no reliable D call. Germline V gene lookup returns CDR1 SGHRS and CDR2 YFSETQ. The CDR3 length is 12 residues. Trimming cost V 1 base and J 7 bases, with 6 bases left between them. Written as DNA, the CDR3 is TGCGCCAGCAGCTTGTTGGGAAATGAGCAGTTCTTC. Encoded protein: CASSLLGNEQFF.

The chain recombines TRBV11-2 with TRBJ2-1, with unresolved D. The germline CDR1 and CDR2 sequences are SGHAT and FQNNGV. V was trimmed by 5 bases and J by 1 base, leaving 15 bases between them. This CDR3 region has 16 residues. The CDR3, as DNA: TGTGCCAGCAGCACCCCATCTTATCGATCCTACAATGAGCAGTTCTTC. This translates into CASSTPSYRSYNEQFF.

The genes are TRBV6-6 and TRBJ2-7; 7 nucleotides align to TRBD1. V lost 0 bases to trimming and J lost 5 bases; unmatched junction nucleotides: 4. The V gene's germline CDR1 is MNHNY and CDR2 SVGAGI (reference sequence). The CDR3 is made up of 14 amino acids. CDR3 residues: CASSYSGTANEQYF. The CDR3 coding sequence is TGTGCCAGCAGTTACTCAGGGACAGCTAACGAGCAGTACTTC.

This chain's CDR3 is CASSYGTSGSYEQYF. The CDR3 nucleotides are TGTGCCAGCAGTTACGGCACTAGCGGCTCCTACGAGCAGTACTTC. The chain combines TRBV6-5 with TRBJ2-7; 8 bases fit TRBD2. The CDR3 is made up of 15 amino acids. With 2 bases clipped from V and 0 bases from J, the junction kept 3 bases outside the gene matches. Germline loops: CDR1 MNHEY, CDR2 SVGAGI.

This clone occurred once. This rearrangement joins TRBV7-6 to TRBJ2-3, with D unresolved. There are 15 residues in the CDR3. V was shortened by 5 bases and J by 5 bases, with 17 bases between the two germline ends. CDR1 SGHVS and CDR2 FNYEAQ come from the germline V gene. The DNA of the CDR3 is TGTGCCAGCAGCGCGAAGAGCGCGAGGCAAGATACGCAGTATTTT. This gives the protein CASSAKSARQDTQYF. Full variable domain (missing parts from reference TRBV7-6 and TRBJ2-3): GAGVSQSPRYKVTKRGQDVALRCDPISGHVSLYWYRQALGQGPEFLTYFNYEAQQDKSGLPNDRFSAERPEGSISTLTIQRTEQRDSAMYRCASSAKSARQDTQYFGPGTRLTVL.

The chain couples TRBV4-3 to TRBJ2-7; D ambiguous. The CDR3 consists of 14 residues. Germline V lookup: CDR1 LGHNA, CDR2 YSLEER. V lost 0 bases and J 4 bases, leaving 10 bases between the germline ends. The CDR3 region is CASSQERFGYEQYF. In nucleotides, the CDR3 is TGCGCCAGCAGCCAAGAAAGGTTCGGATACGAGCAGTACTTC.

The CDR3 sequence is CSVFLWGETQYF. CDR3 bases: TGCAGCGTTTTTCTCTGGGGGGAGACCCAGTACTTC. The chain links TRBV29-1 to TRBJ2-5; tentatively, D is TRBD1 or TRBD2 (5 bases each). The CDR3 sequence is 12 residues long. V was pared by 5 bases and J by 5 bases, with 12 bases between. The germline V gene has CDR1 SQVTM and CDR2 ANQGSEA.